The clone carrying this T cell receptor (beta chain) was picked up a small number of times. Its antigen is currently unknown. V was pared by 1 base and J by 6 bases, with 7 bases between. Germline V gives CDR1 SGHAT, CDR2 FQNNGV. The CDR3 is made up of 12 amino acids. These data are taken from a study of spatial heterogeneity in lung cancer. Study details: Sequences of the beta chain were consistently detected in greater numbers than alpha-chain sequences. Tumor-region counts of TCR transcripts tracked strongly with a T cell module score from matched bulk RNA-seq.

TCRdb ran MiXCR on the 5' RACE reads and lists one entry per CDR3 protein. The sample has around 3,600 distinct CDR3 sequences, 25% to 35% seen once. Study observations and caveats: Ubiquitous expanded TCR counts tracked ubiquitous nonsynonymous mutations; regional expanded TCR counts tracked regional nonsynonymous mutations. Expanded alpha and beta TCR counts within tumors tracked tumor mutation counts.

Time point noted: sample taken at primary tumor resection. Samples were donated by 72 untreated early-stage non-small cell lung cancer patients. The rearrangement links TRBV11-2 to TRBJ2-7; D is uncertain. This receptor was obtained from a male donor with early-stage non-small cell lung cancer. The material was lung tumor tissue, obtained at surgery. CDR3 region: CASSLVGVEQYF. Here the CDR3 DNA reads TGTGCCAGCAGCTTAGTGGGCGTCGAGCAGTACTTC.